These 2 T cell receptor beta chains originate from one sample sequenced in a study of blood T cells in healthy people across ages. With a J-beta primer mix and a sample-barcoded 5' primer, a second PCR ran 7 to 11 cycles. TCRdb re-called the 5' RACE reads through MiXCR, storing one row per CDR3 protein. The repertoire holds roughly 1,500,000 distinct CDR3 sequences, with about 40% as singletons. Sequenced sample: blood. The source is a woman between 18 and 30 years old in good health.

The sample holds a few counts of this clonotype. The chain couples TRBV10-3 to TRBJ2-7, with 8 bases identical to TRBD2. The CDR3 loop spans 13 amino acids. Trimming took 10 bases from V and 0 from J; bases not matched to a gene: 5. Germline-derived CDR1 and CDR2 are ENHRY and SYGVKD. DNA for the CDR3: TGTGCCACCATAGCGGGGAGCTCCTACGAGCAGTACTTC. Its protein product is CATIAGSSYEQYF.

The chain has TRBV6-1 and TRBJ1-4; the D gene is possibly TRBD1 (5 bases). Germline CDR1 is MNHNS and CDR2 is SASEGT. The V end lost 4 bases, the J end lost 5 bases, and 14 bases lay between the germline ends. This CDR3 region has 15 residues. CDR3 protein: CASSVTQGRNEKLFF. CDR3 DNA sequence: TGTGCCAGCAGTGTTACTCAGGGTCGCAATGAAAAACTGTTTTTT.